This T cell receptor beta chain was recovered during a study of T-cell memory formation after mild COVID-19. Study-wide results and limits: Memory sampled before infection contained some responding clones, suggesting cross-reactive memory joined. From day 15 to 85, contracting clones were balanced between CD4 and CD8, whereas later expanders leaned toward CD4+.

V was clipped by 6 bases and J by 9 bases, with 27 bases between them. The CDR3 has 16 amino acids. Germline V gene sequence: CDR1 SQVTM, CDR2 ANQGSEA. Details on this clonotype: Its antigen remains unknown.

With constant-segment primers, 5'RACE yielded cDNA libraries of TCR alpha and TCR beta that carried sample barcodes and UMIs. Each CDR3 protein gets one entry after TCRdb re-called the 5' RACE reads with MiXCR. In the table there are approximately 250,000 distinct CDR3 sequences, approximately 15% of which are singletons. V gene TRBV29-1 combines with J gene TRBJ2-1; either TRBD1 or TRBD2 may supply D (7 bases each). The clonotype was recovered from an adult woman who had mild COVID-19 (a few samples of this study predate the infection). Cell type and time point are not known. The sample taken for sequencing was PBMCs or a T cell subset sorted from them (not recorded which). CDR3 in amino acids: CSVERWTGGRGGEQFF. The CDR3 nucleotides are TGCAGCGTCGAACGTTGGACAGGCGGGAGAGGCGGTGAGCAGTTCTTC.